The clone carrying this T cell receptor beta chain has ten or more counts. The antigen is undetermined. Trimming took 5 bases from V and 6 from J, leaving 13 bases between them. This CDR3 has 13 residues. The sample originates from a study of T-cell memory formation after mild COVID-19. Study conclusions and caveats: Whereas later expanders leaned CD4+, clones contracting day 15 to 85 showed a balanced CD4/CD8 makeup.

5'RACE with constant-segment primers built TCRalpha and TCRbeta cDNA libraries with UMIs. Via MiXCR, TCRdb re-called the 5' RACE reads, giving one row per CDR3 protein. The sample lists roughly 35,000 distinct CDR3 sequences, 7% to 8% occurring once. This chain uses TRBV12-3 or TRBV12-4 with TRBJ2-5, with D tentatively TRBD1 (6 bases). The source of this sequence is a man younger than 35 who had mild COVID-19 (a few samples of this study predate the infection). Cell type and time point are not known. Sequenced: PBMCs or a T cell subset sorted from them (not recorded which). This CDR3 reads CASSIGQRQTQYF. In DNA form, the CDR3 reads TGTGCCAGCAGTATCGGACAGCGCCAGACCCAGTACTTC.